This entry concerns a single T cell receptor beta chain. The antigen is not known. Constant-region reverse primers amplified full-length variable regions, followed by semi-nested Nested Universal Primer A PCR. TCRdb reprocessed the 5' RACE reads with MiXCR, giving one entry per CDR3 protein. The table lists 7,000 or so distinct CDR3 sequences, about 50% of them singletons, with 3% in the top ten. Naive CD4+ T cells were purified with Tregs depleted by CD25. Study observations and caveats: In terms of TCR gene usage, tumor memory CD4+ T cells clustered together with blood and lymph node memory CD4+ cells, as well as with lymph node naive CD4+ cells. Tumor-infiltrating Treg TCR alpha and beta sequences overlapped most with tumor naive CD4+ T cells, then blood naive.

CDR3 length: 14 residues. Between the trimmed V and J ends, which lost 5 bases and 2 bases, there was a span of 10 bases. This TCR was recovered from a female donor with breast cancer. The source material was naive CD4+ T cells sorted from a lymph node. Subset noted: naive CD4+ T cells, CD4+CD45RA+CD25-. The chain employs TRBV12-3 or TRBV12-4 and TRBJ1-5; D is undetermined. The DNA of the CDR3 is TGTGCCAGCAGTCCCCCTGTGGGCAATCAGCCCCAGCATTTT. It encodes CASSPPVGNQPQHF.